This T cell receptor (beta chain) is drawn from a study of cytomegalovirus exposure and HLA in healthy donors. Broader study findings: Per published accounts, TCR beta sequences correctly predicted the HLA-A and HLA-B alleles of most subjects. Productive status was seen about 87% or about 30% of the time for most TCR beta V segments in an earlier analysis.

Healthy bone marrow donors made up the donor group. This PCR relied on a set of 60 Vbeta primers and 13 Jbeta primers. Assay used: immunoSEQ multiplex PCR; TCRdb lists only in-frame clones, some missing. This sample yields 80,000 or so clones, of which more than 75% are seen a single time; 9.5% to 13% belongs to the top ten. CDR1 and CDR2 (germline): SGHNT, YYREEE (reference sequence). The CDR3 has 14 residues. Trimming stripped 5 bases from V and 6 bases from J, with 14 bases between. Points on this clone: The antigen is unknown.

The sample was PBMCs. This chain links TRBV5-4 with TRBJ1-4; D possibly corresponds to TRBD1 (5 bases). This clonotype was obtained from a male donor in good health and CMV-seropositive. The CDR3 region is CASRRDSTDEKLFF. CDR3 DNA: TGTGCCAGCAGGCGGGACTCAACGGATGAAAAACTGTTTTTT.